A single sample is the source of the 19 T cell receptor beta chains below, sequenced in a study of siplizumab effects on memory and regulatory T cells. This table comes from immunoSEQ multiplex PCR, and its TCRdb copy is limited to in-frame clones, with some not included. Of about 97,000 clones listed, about nine tenths are singletons. Sequenced sample: non-Treg CD4+ T cells sorted from blood. The receptors stem from a human donor in good health.

This sequence joins TRBV5-3 and TRBJ1-3; D is perhaps TRBD1 (6 bases). TRBV5-3 is an ORF for which the function is uncertain. This CDR3 is built from 15 residues. The V gene lost 4 bases and the J gene lost 4 bases, with 15 bases spanning the gap. DNA for the CDR3: TGTGCCAGAAGCAGGAACAGGGCGAGAGGAAACACCATATATTTT. It codes for CARSRNRARGNTIYF.

The chain joins TRBV7-9 to TRBJ2-1, with a tentative D call TRBD2 (6 bases). V dropped 2 bases and J dropped 5 bases, with 13 bases sitting between them. The V gene's germline CDR1 is SEHNR and CDR2 FQNEAQ (reference sequence). CDR3 size: 15 residues. CDR3: CASSLKSAGNNEQFF. The DNA for the CDR3 is TGTGCCAGCAGCTTAAAATCGGCGGGAAACAATGAGCAGTTCTTC.

The V call is TRBV6-1, the J call TRBJ2-5, with D hard to call. The CDR3 covers 12 residues. CDR1 is MNHNS and CDR2 is SASEGT in the germline V gene. V lost 6 bases and J 5 bases, leaving 10 bases between the germline ends. CDR3 in amino acids: CASSPKRETQYF. As DNA, the CDR3 is TGTGCCAGCAGCCCGAAAAGGGAGACCCAGTACTTC.

The rearrangement joins TRBV6-5 to TRBJ1-2, with D tentatively TRBD1 (6 bases). V lost 7 bases, J lost 5 bases, and 14 bases lay in between. Looked up from germline, CDR1 is MNHEY and CDR2 is SVGAGI. This CDR3 contains 13 residues. The CDR3, as DNA: TGTGCCAGCAACAACCCCGGACAGTATGGCTACACCTTC. Translation gives CASNNPGQYGYTF.

A few counts support this clone. The genes are TRBV19 and TRBJ1-2; TRBD1 is a possible D gene (5 bases). The V end lost 7 bases, the J end lost 7 bases, and 16 bases lay between the germline ends. Per the germline V gene, CDR1 is LNHDA and CDR2 is SQIVND (reference sequence). This CDR3 region has 13 residues. In DNA form, the CDR3 reads TGTGCCAGTACCTTATCAAGGGGAGCTGGCTACACCTTC. Translation gives CASTLSRGAGYTF. The variable domain in full, with the rest retrieved from reference TRBV19 and TRBJ1-2, is DGGITQSPKYLFRKEGQNVTLSCEQNLNHDAMYWYRQDPGQGLRLIYYSQIVNDFQKGDIAEGYSVSREKKESFPLTVTSAQKNPTAFYLCASTLSRGAGYTFGSGTRLTVV.

The chain is built from TRBV30 and TRBJ2-3, with 9 bases fitting TRBD2. The CDR3 spans 13 residues. Losses at the gene ends were 1 base for V and 15 bases for J; bases not matched to a gene: 11. Germline loops: CDR1 GTSNPN, CDR2 SVGIG (reference sequence). This chain's CDR3 is CAWSAHRLAVQYF. The CDR3 DNA reads TGTGCCTGGAGTGCCCACCGACTAGCGGTACAATATTTT.

V usage is TRBV6-5 and J usage is TRBJ2-5; no reliable D call. Trimming cost V 5 bases and J 0 bases, with 13 bases left between them. This CDR3 has 15 amino acids. CDR1 MNHEY and CDR2 SVGAGI come from the germline V gene. The CDR3 region has the DNA TGTGCCAGCAGTACCTTTTCCTGGTACCAAGAGACCCAGTACTTC. Its translation is CASSTFSWYQETQYF.

CDR3 residues: CAWTTAGEAHEQFF. The CDR3 DNA sequence: TGTGCCTGGACCACGGCGGGAGAAGCTCATGAGCAGTTCTTC. J is TRBJ2-1 and V is TRBV30; 7 bases line up with TRBD2. V lost 4 bases and J lost 8; bases outside the gene matches: 11. Germline CDR1 reads GTSNPN; CDR2 reads SVGIG (reference sequence). This CDR3 has 14 residues.

This clone has just a few counts. The chain is built from TRBV19 and TRBJ2-5; 7 nucleotides line up with TRBD1. V lost 4 bases, J lost 0 bases, and 2 bases stayed unmatched. This CDR3 has 14 residues. The germline V gene has CDR1 LNHDA and CDR2 SQIVND (reference sequence). CDR3 sequence: CASSRGTDQETQYF. The DNA for the CDR3 is TGTGCCAGTAGTAGAGGGACAGACCAAGAGACCCAGTACTTC.

This clone was found once. The chain carries TRBV4-1 and TRBJ2-1; 12 bases are a match to TRBD2. The CDR3 runs 17 residues. V gave up 0 bases and J gave up 10 bases; unmatched junction bases: 10. CDR1 is MGHRA, CDR2 YSYEKL, per germline. As DNA, the CDR3 is TGCGCCAGCAGCCAAGATCAGTCCCTAGCGGGAGGGTGGGAGCAGTTCTTC. This encodes CASSQDQSLAGGWEQFF.

V usage is TRBV5-1 and J usage is TRBJ1-5, with D hard to call. The germline CDR1 and CDR2 sequences are SGHRS and YFSETQ. The CDR3 is made up of 14 amino acids. The V end was cut by 0 bases, the J end by 4 bases, with 8 bases between. The CDR3 loop reads CASSLAAGNQPQHF. The DNA of the CDR3 is TGCGCCAGCAGCTTGGCCGCAGGTAATCAGCCCCAGCATTTT. Supplemented by reference TRBV5-1 and TRBJ1-5, the full variable domain reads KAGVTQTPRYLIKTRGQQVTLSCSPISGHRSVSWYQQTPGQGLQFLFEYFSETQRNKGNFPGRFSGRQFSNSRSEMNVSTLELGDSALYLCASSLAAGNQPQHFGDGTRLSIL.

Regarding this clone: Other nucleotide sequences in the sample specify the same CDR3. The rearrangement uses TRBV28 and TRBJ2-3; TRBD2 aligns across 14 bases. Looked up from germline, CDR1 is MDHEN and CDR2 is SYDVKM. V lost 8 bases to trimming and J lost 5 bases; unmatched junction nucleotides: 3. The CDR3 contains 14 residues. In DNA form, the CDR3 reads TGTGCCAGCCGACTAGCGGGAGGGGTAGATACGCAGTATTTT. Amino acids: CASRLAGGVDTQYF.

This sequence joins TRBV30 and TRBJ1-5; no clear D gene. From germline, CDR1 is GTSNPN and CDR2 SVGIG (reference sequence). There are 14 residues in the CDR3. Trimming cost V 1 base and J 6 bases, with 13 bases left between them. Here the CDR3 reads CAWSETSFLQPQHF. As DNA, the CDR3 is TGTGCCTGGAGTGAAACAAGTTTCCTTCAGCCCCAGCATTTT. Complete variable domain (other parts from reference TRBV30 and TRBJ1-5): SQTIHQWPATLVQPVGSPLSLECTVEGTSNPNLYWYRQAAGRGLQLLFYSVGIGQISSEVPQNLSASRPQDRQFILSSKKLLLSDSGFYLCAWSETSFLQPQHFGDGTRLSIL.

The rearrangement joins TRBV7-8 to TRBJ2-3, with TRBD2 matching over 7 bases. The CDR3 sequence is 15 residues long. The V and J ends lost 5 bases and 6 bases, in that order; junction bases with no gene match: 11. In germline, CDR1 is SGHVS, CDR2 FQNEAQ. CDR3 in amino acids: CASSPTWGGSDTQYF. In DNA, the CDR3 is TGTGCCAGCAGCCCCACCTGGGGGGGGTCTGATACGCAGTATTTT.

Points on this clone: Relative to the germline gene, one junction end is altered; a read error may explain this. The chain couples TRBV7-8 to TRBJ2-7; D call uncertain. In germline, CDR1 is SGHVS, CDR2 FQNEAQ. The CDR3 covers 13 residues. The CDR3 DNA is TGTGCCAGCACCTTAAGTGGGTCCTACGAGCAGTACTTC. The encoded protein is CASTLSGSYEQYF.

This sequence joins TRBV11-2 and TRBJ2-1; TRBD2 matches 11 bases. The junction had 6 bases not matched to a gene; V was cut back by 3 bases and J by 5 bases. The CDR3 is 16 residues long. Germline CDR1 and CDR2: SGHAT and FQNNGV. The CDR3 loop is CASSLLISGRDNEQFF. Written as DNA, the CDR3 is TGTGCCAGCAGCTTGCTTATTAGCGGGAGGGACAATGAGCAGTTCTTC.

The chain couples TRBV5-4 to TRBJ2-1, with D unclear. The germline V gene has CDR1 SGHNT and CDR2 YYREEE (reference sequence). V shed 0 bases and J shed 10 bases, with 11 bases lying between them. This CDR3 spans 13 amino acids. In DNA, the CDR3 is TGTGCCAGCAGCTTGGGGCGCAGCCCGGAGCAGTTCTTC. It codes for CASSLGRSPEQFF.

The rearrangement links TRBV28 to TRBJ2-1, with 12 bases aligning to TRBD1. V shed 7 bases, J shed 4 bases, and the junction held 17 bases outside the gene matches. The germline V gene encodes CDR1 MDHEN and CDR2 SYDVKM. This CDR3 comprises 19 residues. As DNA, the CDR3 is TGTGCCAGCATGATACGGGAAACCTGGGACAGGGGGCCGTACAATGAGCAGTTCTTC. Residues: CASMIRETWDRGPYNEQFF. Supplemented by reference TRBV28 and TRBJ2-1, the full variable domain reads DVKVTQSSRYLVKRTGEKVFLECVQDMDHENMFWYRQDPGLGLRLIYFSYDVKMKEKGDIPEGYSVSREKKERFSLILESASTNQTSMYLCASMIRETWDRGPYNEQFFGPGTRLTVL.

The chain employs TRBV20-1 and TRBJ2-3; D possibly corresponds to TRBD1 (6 bases). Germline assignment: CDR1 DFQATT and CDR2 SNEGSKA (reference sequence). Trimming shortened V by 3 bases and J by 13 bases, and 14 bases separated the two germline ends. The CDR3 loop spans 11 amino acids. The CDR3 DNA follows: TGCAGTGCTAGCGTACAGGGATATAAGTATTTT. Its protein product is CSASVQGYKYF.